What follows are 15 T cell receptor beta chains derived from one specimen sequenced in a study of blood T cell repertoires in COVID-19. Data came from immunoSEQ multiplex PCR; TCRdb stores just in-frame clones and leaves some out. The sample lists about 470,000 clones, 87% occurring once. Material: PBMCs or T cells enriched from blood (not recorded which). The receptors shown here come from a woman younger than 30 who had recovered from COVID-19.

CDR3 amino acids: CASSLFSGAVNTEAFF. CDR3 nucleotide sequence: TGTGCCAGCAGCTTATTTAGTGGGGCGGTGAACACTGAAGCTTTCTTT. This chain joins TRBV11-2 and TRBJ1-1; weak D call: TRBD1 (5 bases). The CDR3 length is 16 residues. Germline V gives CDR1 SGHAT, CDR2 FQNNGV. V lost 2 bases and J 0 bases, leaving 13 bases between the germline ends.

This clone was observed a handful of times. The J gene is TRBJ1-5, the V gene TRBV27, with unresolved D. CDR1 MNHEY and CDR2 SMNVEV come from the germline V gene (reference sequence). Trimming stripped 6 bases from V and 6 bases from J, with 21 bases between. The CDR3 spans 16 residues. CDR3 coding DNA: TGTGCCAGCAGCCCTACCTGGGAGAGGCCCCTTCAGCCCCAGCATTTT. Encoded protein: CASSPTWERPLQPQHF.

The rearrangement joins TRBV5-4 to TRBJ2-5, with D perhaps matching TRBD1 (6 bases). The CDR3 covers 16 residues. The V end was cut by 3 bases, the J end by 4 bases, with 19 bases between. Germline CDR1 SGHNT, CDR2 YYREEE (reference sequence). Here the CDR3 reads CASSSFQLGARETQYF. CDR3 bases: TGTGCCAGCAGCTCCTTTCAGCTGGGGGCGAGAGAGACCCAGTACTTC.

V and J are TRBV27 and TRBJ1-5, with D hard to call. From germline, CDR1 is MNHEY and CDR2 SMNVEV (reference sequence). The CDR3 sequence is 12 residues long. V was shortened by 5 bases and J by 4 bases, with 6 bases between the two germline ends. The CDR3 protein is CASSRLNQPQHF. The CDR3 DNA follows: TGTGCCAGCAGTCGTCTTAATCAGCCCCAGCATTTT.

This clone is a singleton in its sample. This CDR3 is CASSLTGLGGYTF. The DNA for the CDR3 is TGTGCCAGCAGCCTAACAGGGCTAGGTGGCTACACCTTC. The chain has TRBV7-9 and TRBJ1-2; possible D gene TRBD1, 6 bases. Germline V gene data show CDR1 as SEHNR and CDR2 as FQNEAQ (reference sequence). Between the trimmed V and J ends, which lost 5 bases and 7 bases, there was a span of 14 bases. CDR3 size: 13 residues.

The rearrangement links TRBV1 to TRBJ2-7; the table's TRBD2 call for D was not verified on the DNA. TRBV1 is a known pseudogene. CDR3 length: 15 amino acids. The CDR3 bases are TGCACCAGCAGCCAAGACGGAGATTCCATTTACGAGCAGTACTTC. This sequence encodes CTSSQDGDSIYEQYF.

V gene TRBV27 combines with J gene TRBJ1-2; D not resolved. This CDR3 has 16 amino acids. Per germline, CDR1 MNHEY and CDR2 SMNVEV (reference sequence). V shed 4 bases and J shed 5 bases, with 20 bases lying between them. The CDR3 DNA follows: TGTGCCAGCAGTTCCTCCCCGGGTCATACCCGGTATGGCTACACCTTC. Translating gives CASSSSPGHTRYGYTF.

The chain's CDR3 is CASSSGIFYGYTF. The CDR3 DNA sequence: TGTGCCAGCAGCTCAGGCATATTCTATGGCTACACCTTC. The rearrangement uses TRBV27 and TRBJ1-2; D unclear. Trimming took 6 bases from V and 4 from J, leaving 12 bases between them. CDR3 size: 13 residues. From germline, CDR1 is MNHEY and CDR2 SMNVEV (reference sequence).

J is TRBJ1-5 and V is TRBV10-2, with 8 bases lining up with TRBD1. The V gene's germline CDR1 is WSHSY and CDR2 SAAADI. The J segment lost 4 bases and the V segment lost 2 bases, leaving 4 bases of the junction unmatched. There are 15 residues in the CDR3. The CDR3 loop reads CASSEPGQANQPQHF. The CDR3 bases are TGCGCCAGCAGTGAGCCGGGACAGGCTAATCAGCCCCAGCATTTT.

This clone was detected a few times. The V call is TRBV7-8, the J call TRBJ1-3; D is ambiguous. Germline CDR1 and CDR2: SGHVS and FQNEAQ. There are 14 residues in the CDR3. V was cut by 4 bases and J by 4 bases, with 11 bases left in between. CDR3 in DNA: TGTGCCAGCAGCTACCTTGACTCGGGAAACACCATATATTTT. Residues: CASSYLDSGNTIYF.

This clone was detected a few times. The CDR3 DNA is TGTGCCAGCAGGGCGGGGCCAGAAGATATTCAGTACTTC. Encoded protein: CASRAGPEDIQYF. The genes are TRBV6-5 and TRBJ2-4; maybe TRBD2 (6 bases). This CDR3 region has 13 residues. CDR1 is MNHEY and CDR2 is SVGAGI in the germline V gene. Between the trimmed V and J ends, which lost 6 bases and 10 bases, there was a span of 16 bases.

The V gene is TRBV4-1, the J gene TRBJ2-3, with no clear D. In germline, CDR1 is MGHRA, CDR2 YSYEKL. This CDR3 is built from 13 residues. Trimming shortened V by 8 bases and J by 1 base, and 10 bases separated the two germline ends. CDR3 amino acids: CASSQSGTDTQYF. The DNA of the CDR3 is TGCGCCAGCTCACAAAGCGGCACAGATACGCAGTATTTT.

The rearrangement uses TRBV27 and TRBJ1-1, with D unclear. Deletions cut 8 bases from V and 4 bases from J, with 14 bases between. The V gene's germline CDR1 is MNHEY and CDR2 SMNVEV (reference sequence). The CDR3 contains 13 residues. CDR3 region: CASRIMGGTEAFF. The CDR3 DNA reads as TGTGCCAGCCGGATCATGGGAGGCACTGAAGCTTTCTTT.

V usage is TRBV28 and J usage is TRBJ2-2; D gene ambiguous. Germline values: CDR1 MDHEN, CDR2 SYDVKM. The CDR3 is 14 residues long. Trimming took off 8 bases at V and 3 bases at J, with 13 bases between the two ends. The CDR3 DNA sequence: TGTGCCAGCCAGGCAGAGCCTGACACCGGGGAGCTGTTTTTT. Its translation: CASQAEPDTGELFF.

This clone has more than one count but fewer than ten. This rearrangement joins TRBV19 to TRBJ1-1; 7 bases are shared with TRBD1. Trimming at V came to 7 bases and at J to 4 bases, leaving 3 bases not matched to a gene. The germline CDR1 and CDR2 sequences are LNHDA and SQIVND (reference sequence). The CDR3 sequence is 12 residues long. DNA for the CDR3: TGTGCCAGTAAACAGGGGAGCACTGAAGCTTTCTTT. This encodes CASKQGSTEAFF.